The sequence of this TCR beta chain was determined in a study of T cell responses to AZD1222 COVID-19 vaccine. At the level of the study: Pooled in the analysis were second doses at about 4 or about 12 weeks. Overall study results and limits: Regions 160-218 and 743-854 dominated among vaccine-associated CD4 TCRs spanning spike. Among spike-specific TCRs, nearly half reportedly target unmutated variant regions.

Clones were sequenced by immunoSEQ multiplex PCR, and TCRdb holds only the in-frame ones, with some missing. The sample lists under 110,000 clones, less than 95% occurring once. Comments on this clone: The antigen remains unidentified.

V lost 4 bases and J lost 4, with 11 bases in between. Germline V gives CDR1 SGHNT, CDR2 YYREEE (reference sequence). The CDR3 totals 13 residues. Sequencing was performed on peripheral blood, taken on day 0 of AZD1222 vaccination. V gene TRBV5-4 combines with J gene TRBJ1-1, with D unresolved. This sequence was found in an adult in good health. The CDR3 coding sequence is TGTGCCAGCAGCCTCCGGGAGATCACTGAAGCTTTCTTT. This gives the protein CASSLREITEAFF. Looking up the rest from reference TRBV5-4 and TRBJ1-1 gives the full variable domain: ETGVTQSPTHLIKTRGQQVTLRCSSQSGHNTVSWYQQALGQGPQFIFQYYREEENGRGNFPPRFSGLQFPNYSSELNVNALELDDSALYLCASSLREITEAFFGQGTRLTVV.